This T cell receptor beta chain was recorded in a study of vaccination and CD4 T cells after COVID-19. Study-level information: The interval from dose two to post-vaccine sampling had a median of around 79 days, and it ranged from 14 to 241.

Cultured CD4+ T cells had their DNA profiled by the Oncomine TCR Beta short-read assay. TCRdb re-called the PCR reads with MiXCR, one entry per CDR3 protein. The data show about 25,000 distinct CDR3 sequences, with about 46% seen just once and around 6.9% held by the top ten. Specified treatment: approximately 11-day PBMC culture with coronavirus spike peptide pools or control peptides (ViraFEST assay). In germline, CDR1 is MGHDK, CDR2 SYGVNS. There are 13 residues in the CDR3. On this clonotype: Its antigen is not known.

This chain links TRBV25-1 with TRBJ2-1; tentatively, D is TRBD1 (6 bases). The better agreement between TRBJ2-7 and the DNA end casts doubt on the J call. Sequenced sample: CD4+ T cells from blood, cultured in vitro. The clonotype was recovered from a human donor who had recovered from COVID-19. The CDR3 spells CASSDHRAREQYF. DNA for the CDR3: TGTGCCAGCAGTGACCACAGGGCGCGCGAGCAGTACTTC.